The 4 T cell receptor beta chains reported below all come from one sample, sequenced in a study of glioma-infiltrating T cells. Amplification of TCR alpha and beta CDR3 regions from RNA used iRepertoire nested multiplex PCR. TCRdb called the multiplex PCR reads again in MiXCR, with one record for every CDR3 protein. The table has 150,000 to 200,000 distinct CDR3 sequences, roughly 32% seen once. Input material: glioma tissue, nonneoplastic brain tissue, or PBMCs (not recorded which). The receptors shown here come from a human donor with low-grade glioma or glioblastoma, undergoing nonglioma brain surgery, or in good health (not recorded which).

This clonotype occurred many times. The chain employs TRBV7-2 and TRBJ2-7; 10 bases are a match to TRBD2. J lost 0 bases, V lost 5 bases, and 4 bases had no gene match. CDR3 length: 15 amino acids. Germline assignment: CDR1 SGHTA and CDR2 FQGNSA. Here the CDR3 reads CASSQTSGYSYEQYF. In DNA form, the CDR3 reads TGTGCCAGCAGCCAGACTAGCGGGTACTCCTACGAGCAGTACTTC.

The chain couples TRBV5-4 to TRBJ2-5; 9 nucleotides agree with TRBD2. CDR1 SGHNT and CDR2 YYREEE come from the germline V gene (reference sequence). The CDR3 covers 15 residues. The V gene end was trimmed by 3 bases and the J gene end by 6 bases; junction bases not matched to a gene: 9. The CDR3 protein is CASSSSSSGTKTQYF. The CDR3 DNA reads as TGTGCCAGCAGCTCATCTTCTAGCGGGACAAAGACCCAGTACTTC.

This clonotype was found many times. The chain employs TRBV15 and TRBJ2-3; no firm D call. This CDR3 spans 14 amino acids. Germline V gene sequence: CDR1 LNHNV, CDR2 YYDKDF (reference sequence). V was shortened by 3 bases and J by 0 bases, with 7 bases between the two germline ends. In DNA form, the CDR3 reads TGTGCCACCAGCAGGGCTTACAGCACAGATACGCAGTATTTT. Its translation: CATSRAYSTDTQYF.

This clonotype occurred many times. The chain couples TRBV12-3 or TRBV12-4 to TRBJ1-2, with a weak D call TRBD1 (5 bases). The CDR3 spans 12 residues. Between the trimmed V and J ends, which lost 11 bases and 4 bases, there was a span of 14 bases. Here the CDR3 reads CASARDSYGYTF. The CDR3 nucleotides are TGTGCCTCAGCCCGCGACAGCTATGGCTACACCTTC.